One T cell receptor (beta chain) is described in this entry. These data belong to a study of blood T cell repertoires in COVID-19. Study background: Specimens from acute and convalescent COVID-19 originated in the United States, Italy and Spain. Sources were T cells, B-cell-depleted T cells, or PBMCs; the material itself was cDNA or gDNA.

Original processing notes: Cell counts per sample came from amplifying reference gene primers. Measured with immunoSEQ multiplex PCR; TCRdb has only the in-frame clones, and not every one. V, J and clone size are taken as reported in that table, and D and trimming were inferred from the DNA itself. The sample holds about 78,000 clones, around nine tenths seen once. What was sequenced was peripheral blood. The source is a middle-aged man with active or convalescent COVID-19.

CDR3 sequence (DNA): TGTGCCAGCAGCCCCTTCGGGGGGATGAGTGAAAAACTGTTTTTT. This translates into CASSPFGGMSEKLFF. The chain carries TRBV3-1 (or the pseudogene TRBV3-2) and TRBJ1-4; a weak D match, TRBD1 (5 bases). CDR1 is LGHDT, CDR2 YNNKEL, per germline (reference sequence). The CDR3 is made up of 15 amino acids. Trimming removed 4 bases from V and 7 bases from J, with 16 bases in between.